The 16 T cell receptor beta chains below all came from one sample that was sequenced in a study of blood T cell repertoires in COVID-19. Profiled with immunoSEQ multiplex PCR; TCRdb holds only in-frame clones, not every one. The data hold about 83,000 clones, with approximately 81% observed a single time. The sample was peripheral blood. The receptor source for this set is a woman older than 75 with acute or convalescent COVID-19.

The DNA for the CDR3 is TGTGCCAGCAGTTTCCCCGGGACAGGGGTGTACGAGCAGTACTTC. Protein sequence: CASSFPGTGVYEQYF. The V call is TRBV27, the J call TRBJ2-7; 10 positions agree with TRBD1. V gave up 3 bases and J gave up 4 bases; unmatched junction bases: 6. From germline, CDR1 is MNHEY and CDR2 SMNVEV (reference sequence). The CDR3 consists of 15 residues.

V gene TRBV3-1 (or the pseudogene TRBV3-2) combines with J gene TRBJ2-4; 7 nucleotides match TRBD2. The CDR3 runs 16 residues. Trimming removed 1 base from V and 3 bases from J; junction bases left unmatched: 6. Germline assignment: CDR1 LGHDT and CDR2 YNNKEL (reference sequence). The CDR3 sequence: CASSQGRGLGKNIQYF. CDR3 nucleotide sequence: TGTGCCAGCAGCCAAGGGCGGGGGTTGGGCAAAAACATTCAGTACTTC.

The rearrangement uses TRBV6-5 and TRBJ2-1; 7 bases map to TRBD2. Losses at the gene ends were 4 bases for V and 4 bases for J; bases not matched to a gene: 7. The germline CDR1 and CDR2 sequences are MNHEY and SVGAGI. CDR3 length equals 15 residues. In nucleotides, the CDR3 is TGTGCCAGCAGTTCCGGGACTATTTCGTACAATGAGCAGTTCTTC. Translating it yields CASSSGTISYNEQFF.

The J gene is TRBJ2-2, the V gene TRBV10-3; D not certain. The germline CDR1 and CDR2 sequences are ENHRY and SYGVKD. The CDR3 is 18 residues long. Between the trimmed V and J ends, which lost 4 bases and 0 bases, there was a span of 18 bases. CDR3 nucleotides: TGTGCCATCAGTGTACGGCAGGCCCTGATCTCGAACACCGGGGAGCTGTTTTTT. This sequence encodes CAISVRQALISNTGELFF.

The chain uses TRBV6-2 or TRBV6-3 and TRBJ2-7; no clear D gene. The CDR3 spans 14 residues. V lost 0 bases and J 2 bases, leaving 8 bases between the germline ends. Germline V gene data show CDR1 as MNHEY and CDR2 as SVGEGT. CDR3 DNA: TGTGCCAGCAGTTACTCGCCTCGCGCCTACGAGCAGTACTTC. This codes for CASSYSPRAYEQYF.

On this clone: The same CDR3 arises from other DNA sequences in this sample as well. The V and J genes are TRBV2 and TRBJ1-1; the match to TRBD1 covers 7 bases. The CDR3 totals 13 residues. Germline trimming cut 3 bases from V and 4 bases from J; bases unmatched to any gene: 2. Germline loops: CDR1 SNHLY, CDR2 FYNNEI. The CDR3 DNA is TGTGCCAGCAGTGATAGGGGGCTCACTGAAGCTTTCTTT. The encoded protein is CASSDRGLTEAFF.

The genes are TRBV27 and TRBJ1-6; D gene uncertain. The V gene lost 3 bases and the J gene lost 8 bases, with 14 bases spanning the gap. Germline V gene sequence: CDR1 MNHEY, CDR2 SMNVEV (reference sequence). CDR3 size: 15 residues. The CDR3 DNA follows: TGTGCCAGCAGTTTCGGGGAGGAGGCGGATTCACCCCTCCACTTT. Translating it yields CASSFGEEADSPLHF.

The V call is TRBV28, the J call TRBJ1-6; perhaps TRBD1 as D (6 bases). The CDR3 extends over 16 amino acids. V lost 3 bases and J lost 4, with 13 bases in between. Germline loops: CDR1 MDHEN, CDR2 SYDVKM. In DNA form, the CDR3 reads TGTGCCAGCAGTTTCACACAGGGATTTTATAATTCACCCCTCCACTTT. The encoded protein is CASSFTQGFYNSPLHF.

Remarks on this clone: Within the sample, other DNA sequences also encode this same CDR3. The rearrangement joins TRBV6-2 or TRBV6-3 to TRBJ1-4, with D perhaps matching TRBD1 (5 bases). V was clipped by 5 bases and J by 8 bases, with 15 bases between them. Germline V gene data show CDR1 as MNHEY and CDR2 as SVGEGT. The CDR3 extends over 14 amino acids. The CDR3 reads CASSPGPRGEKLFF. The CDR3 nucleotides are TGTGCCAGCAGTCCGGGCCCACGGGGGGAAAAACTGTTTTTT.

The genes are TRBV27 and TRBJ1-4, with TRBD1 as a possible D gene (5 bases). Germline assignment: CDR1 MNHEY and CDR2 SMNVEV (reference sequence). This CDR3 contains 14 residues. V was trimmed by 6 bases and J by 8 bases, leaving 16 bases between them. The CDR3 spells CASSLGGVGEKLFF. The CDR3, as DNA: TGTGCCAGCAGCCTGGGGGGGGTAGGGGAAAAACTGTTTTTT.

This rearrangement joins TRBV19 to TRBJ1-1; 9 bases agree with TRBD1. Per the germline V gene, CDR1 is LNHDA and CDR2 is SQIVND (reference sequence). This CDR3 comprises 15 residues. The ends lost 7 bases at V and 5 bases at J; junction bases unmatched: 11. The CDR3 sequence: CASNSTDRGRTEAFF. In nucleotides, the CDR3 is TGTGCCAGTAATAGTACGGACAGGGGTCGGACTGAAGCTTTCTTT.

The gene calls are TRBV28 and TRBJ1-4; 7 positions agree with TRBD1. V gave up 3 bases and J gave up 2 bases; unmatched junction bases: 3. Looked up from germline, CDR1 is MDHEN and CDR2 is SYDVKM. The CDR3 runs to 15 residues. The chain's CDR3 is CASSFTGVTNEKLFF. Written as DNA, the CDR3 is TGTGCCAGCAGTTTTACAGGGGTGACTAATGAAAAACTGTTTTTT.

This chain joins TRBV12-5 and TRBJ2-2; 10 bases line up with TRBD1. CDR3 length: 16 amino acids. Looked up from germline, CDR1 is LGHNT and CDR2 is FRNRAP. V lost 3 bases to trimming and J lost 3 bases; unmatched junction nucleotides: 4. DNA of the CDR3: TGTGCTAGTGGTTTACGACAGGGGGCGGACACCGGGGAGCTGTTTTTT. Its translation: CASGLRQGADTGELFF. The whole variable domain, filled in from reference TRBV12-5 and TRBJ2-2, reads DARVTQTPRHKVTEMGQEVTMRCQPILGHNTVFWYRQTMMQGLELLAYFRNRAPLDDSGMPKDRFSAEMPDATLATLKIQPSEPRDSAVYFCASGLRQGADTGELFFGEGSRLTVL.

Comment on this clone: At one end the junction does not follow the germline gene, possibly because of a read error. This rearrangement joins TRBV12-3 or TRBV12-4 to TRBJ1-2; D might be TRBD1 (6 bases). The CDR3 runs 12 residues. This CDR3 is CASTTRGYGCTF. In DNA form, the CDR3 reads TGTGCCAGCACCACCAGGGGCTATGGCTGCACCTTC.

CDR3 DNA sequence: TGTGCCAGCAGCCCGTTGGTGAAGACAGCCTACGAGCAGTACTTC. Translated: CASSPLVKTAYEQYF. V is TRBV6-5 and J is TRBJ2-7, with D possibly TRBD1 on 5 matching bases. Per the germline V gene, CDR1 is MNHEY and CDR2 is SVGAGI. The V gene lost 6 bases and the J gene lost 2 bases, with 17 bases spanning the gap. The CDR3 sequence is 15 residues long.

The chain combines TRBV7-9 with TRBJ2-5, with a weak D call TRBD1 (5 bases). The CDR3 sequence is 11 residues long. V dropped 9 bases and J dropped 11 bases, with 16 bases sitting between them. The germline V gene encodes CDR1 SEHNR and CDR2 FQNEAQ (reference sequence). The CDR3 sequence is CARAGRADQYF. The DNA of the CDR3 is TGTGCCAGAGCCGGCAGGGCGGATCAGTACTTC.